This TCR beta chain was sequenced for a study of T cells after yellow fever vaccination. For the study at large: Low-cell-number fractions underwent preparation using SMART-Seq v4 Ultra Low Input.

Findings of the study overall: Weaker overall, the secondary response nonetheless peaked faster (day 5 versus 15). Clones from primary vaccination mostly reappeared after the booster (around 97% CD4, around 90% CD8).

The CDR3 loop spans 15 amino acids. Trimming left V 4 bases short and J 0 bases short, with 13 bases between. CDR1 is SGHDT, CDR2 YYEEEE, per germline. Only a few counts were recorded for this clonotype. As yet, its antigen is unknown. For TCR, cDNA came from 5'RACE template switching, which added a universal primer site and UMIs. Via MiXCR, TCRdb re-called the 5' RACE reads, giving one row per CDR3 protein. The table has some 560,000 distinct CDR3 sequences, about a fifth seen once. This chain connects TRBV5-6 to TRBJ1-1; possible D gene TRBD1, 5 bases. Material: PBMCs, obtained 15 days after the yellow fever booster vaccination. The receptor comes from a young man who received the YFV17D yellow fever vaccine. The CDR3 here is CASSPKDNMNTEAFF. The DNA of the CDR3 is TGTGCCAGCAGCCCGAAGGACAATATGAACACTGAAGCTTTCTTT.